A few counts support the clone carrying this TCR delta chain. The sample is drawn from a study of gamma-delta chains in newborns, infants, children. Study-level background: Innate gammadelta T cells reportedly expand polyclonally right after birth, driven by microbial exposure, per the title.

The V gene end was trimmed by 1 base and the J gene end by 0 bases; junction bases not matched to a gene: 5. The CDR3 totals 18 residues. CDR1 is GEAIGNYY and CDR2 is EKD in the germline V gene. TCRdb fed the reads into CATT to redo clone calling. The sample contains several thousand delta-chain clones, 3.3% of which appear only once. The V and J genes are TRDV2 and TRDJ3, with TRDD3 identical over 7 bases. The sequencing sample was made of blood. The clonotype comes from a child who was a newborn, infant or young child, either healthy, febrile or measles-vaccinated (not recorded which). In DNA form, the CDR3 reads TGTGCCTGTGACACGTACTGGGGCGGCTCCTGGGACACCCGACAGATGTTTTTC. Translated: CACDTYWGGSWDTRQMFF.